Presented here are 21 T cell receptor beta chains from one specimen sequenced in a study of cytomegalovirus exposure and HLA in healthy donors. PCR amplification relied on 60 Vbeta primers (plus 13 Jbeta primers). Sequencing was performed with immunoSEQ multiplex PCR; in TCRdb, only in-frame clones are kept and a portion is missing. This sample has 36,000 or so clones, with 75% to 85% found just once. Sequenced material: PBMCs. The receptors originated from a young woman in good health and CMV-seronegative.

V and J are TRBV5-1 and TRBJ2-7; 13 bases align to TRBD2. The CDR3 extends over 15 amino acids. The V gene's germline CDR1 is SGHRS and CDR2 YFSETQ. With 4 bases clipped from V and 2 bases from J, the junction kept 3 bases outside the gene matches. The CDR3 loop reads CASSPGTSGTYEQYF. DNA of the CDR3: TGCGCCAGCAGCCCGGGGACTAGCGGGACCTACGAGCAGTACTTC.

Only one count was recorded for this clone. The V call is TRBV5-1, the J call TRBJ2-7, with TRBD2 matching 7 bases. The CDR3 length is 15 residues. Germline V lookup: CDR1 SGHRS, CDR2 YFSETQ. The trim removed 0 bases at V and 3 bases at J, leaving 6 bases unmatched. DNA for the CDR3: TGCGCCAGCAGCTTGGTAGCGGGCGCGGACTACGAGCAGTACTTC. It encodes CASSLVAGADYEQYF.

In nucleotides, the CDR3 is TGCGCCAGCGGGACAACACCTTACTCTGGGGCCAACGTCCTGACTTTC. Protein sequence: CASGTTPYSGANVLTF. V usage is TRBV10-1 and J usage is TRBJ2-6; maybe TRBD1 (6 bases). V lost 8 bases to trimming and J lost 0 bases, with 14 bases between them. This CDR3 contains 16 residues. The germline CDR1 and CDR2 sequences are WNHNN and SYGVQD (reference sequence).

This clone has only a few counts. The V gene is TRBV28, the J gene TRBJ1-1, with D hard to call. This CDR3 has 14 amino acids. V was trimmed by 5 bases and J by 2 bases, leaving 12 bases between them. Per the germline V gene, CDR1 is MDHEN and CDR2 is SYDVKM. CDR3 loop: CASSSGRGNTEAFF. CDR3 bases: TGTGCCAGCAGTAGCGGACGAGGAAACACTGAAGCTTTCTTT. Looking up the rest from reference TRBV28 and TRBJ1-1 gives the full variable domain: DVKVTQSSRYLVKRTGEKVFLECVQDMDHENMFWYRQDPGLGLRLIYFSYDVKMKEKGDIPEGYSVSREKKERFSLILESASTNQTSMYLCASSSGRGNTEAFFGQGTRLTVV.

The chain joins TRBV7-2 to TRBJ2-5; 7 bases are shared with TRBD2. Germline CDR1 is SGHTA and CDR2 is FQGNSA. The V and J ends lost 1 base and 7 bases, in that order; junction bases with no gene match: 12. The CDR3 has 16 residues. CDR3 nucleotide sequence: TGTGCCAGCAGCTTAGGGTTAGCGGGCCCAAGGGGGACCCAGTACTTC. Translating gives CASSLGLAGPRGTQYF.

This chain uses TRBV28 with TRBJ2-3; 9 positions agree with TRBD1. The CDR3 is 15 residues long. Germline values: CDR1 MDHEN, CDR2 SYDVKM. V lost 2 bases, J lost 6 bases, and 6 bases stayed unmatched. The CDR3, as DNA: TGTGCCAGCAGTTTAGACACAGGGGGCGGGGATACGCAGTATTTT. It translates to CASSLDTGGGDTQYF.

CDR3 nucleotides: TGTGCCAGTAGTTCAGGGGCCCATGAGCAGTTCTTC. This gives the protein CASSSGAHEQFF. The gene calls are TRBV19 and TRBJ2-1; D possibly corresponds to TRBD1 (6 bases). V lost 5 bases to trimming and J lost 8 bases, with 10 bases between them. The CDR3 length is 12 residues. In germline, CDR1 is LNHDA, CDR2 SQIVND (reference sequence).

This clone was observed a single time. The V call is TRBV5-6, the J call TRBJ2-6, with TRBD2 matching over 7 bases. The CDR3 is 12 amino acids. V lost 0 bases and J lost 14; bases outside the gene matches: 2. Germline V gene data show CDR1 as SGHDT and CDR2 as YYEEEE. CDR3 DNA: TGTGCCAGCAGCTTGGTGGGGGGGATCCTGACTTTC. It yields the protein CASSLVGGILTF.

The V gene is TRBV2, the J gene TRBJ1-2; tentative D call: TRBD1 (6 bases). Trimming removed 4 bases at V and 4 bases at J, with 7 bases between. This CDR3 has 12 residues. Per the germline V gene, CDR1 is SNHLY and CDR2 is FYNNEI. Here the CDR3 reads CASSGQVYGYTF. CDR3 DNA sequence: TGTGCCAGCAGTGGACAGGTCTATGGCTACACCTTC.

This chain connects TRBV27 to TRBJ2-7; weak D call: TRBD1 (6 bases). The germline V gene has CDR1 MNHEY and CDR2 SMNVEV (reference sequence). The CDR3 length is 14 residues. Between the trimmed V and J ends, which lost 2 bases and 4 bases, there was a span of 12 bases. DNA of the CDR3: TGTGCCAGCAGTTTAGTGGGGGCGAATTACGAGCAGTACTTC. It encodes CASSLVGANYEQYF.

With respect to this clone: Other nucleotide sequences from this sample produce the same CDR3. The chain couples TRBV7-2 to TRBJ1-5; D is unresolved. Trimming shortened V by 0 bases and J by 3 bases, and 6 bases separated the two germline ends. CDR3 length: 14 amino acids. Germline V gene data show CDR1 as SGHTA and CDR2 as FQGNSA. This chain's CDR3 is CASSLASVNQPQHF. CDR3 in DNA: TGTGCCAGCAGCTTAGCGTCCGTCAATCAGCCCCAGCATTTT.

The gene calls are TRBV4-3 and TRBJ2-2; D unclear. Trimming shortened V by 1 base and J by 6 bases, and 12 bases separated the two germline ends. The CDR3 runs to 15 residues. The germline CDR1 and CDR2 sequences are LGHNA and YSLEER. The CDR3 region is CASSQALLKSGELFF. The CDR3 nucleotides are TGCGCCAGCAGCCAAGCACTCCTAAAATCCGGGGAGCTGTTTTTT.

This chain uses TRBV28 with TRBJ2-1, with TRBD2 identical over 7 bases. The CDR3 has 16 amino acids. Germline trimming cut 3 bases from V and 1 base from J; bases unmatched to any gene: 6. Germline V gene sequence: CDR1 MDHEN, CDR2 SYDVKM. The CDR3 coding sequence is TGTGCCAGCAGTTTCCAGGGCGGGGGATCCTACAATGAGCAGTTCTTC. Residues: CASSFQGGGSYNEQFF.

The chain uses TRBV7-9 and TRBJ2-7; 7 bases line up with TRBD2. The length of the CDR3 is 12 residues. Germline V CDR1 and CDR2: SEHNR, FQNEAQ (reference sequence). V lost 2 bases, J lost 7 bases, and 2 bases stayed unmatched. DNA for the CDR3: TGTGCCAGCAGCTTATCGGGGGGTGAGCAGTACTTC. It yields the protein CASSLSGGEQYF.

The V call is TRBV30, the J call TRBJ1-2; 8 bases line up with TRBD1. J was trimmed by 8 bases and V by 4 bases; bases with no gene match: 6. There are 12 residues in the CDR3. Per the germline V gene, CDR1 is GTSNPN and CDR2 is SVGIG (reference sequence). CDR3 protein: CAWNRGAGGYTF. The CDR3 DNA reads TGTGCCTGGAACAGGGGGGCGGGCGGCTACACCTTC.

V gene TRBV7-9 combines with J gene TRBJ2-3; weak D call: TRBD2 (5 bases). Germline V gene sequence: CDR1 SEHNR, CDR2 FQNEAQ (reference sequence). Between the trimmed V and J ends, which lost 1 base and 0 bases, there was a span of 11 bases. The CDR3 is made up of 16 amino acids. CDR3 loop: CASSLVPADSTDTQYF. In nucleotides, the CDR3 is TGTGCCAGCAGCTTAGTGCCAGCGGATAGCACAGATACGCAGTATTTT.

This chain joins TRBV7-2 and TRBJ2-2; D may be TRBD1 (6 bases). V lost 6 bases, J lost 4 bases, and 21 bases lay in between. The CDR3 is 17 amino acids. Germline CDR1 SGHTA, CDR2 FQGNSA. CDR3 DNA sequence: TGTGCCAGCAGACCCGTACGGGACAAGCCCTTCACCGGGGAGCTGTTTTTT. As protein: CASRPVRDKPFTGELFF.

The rearrangement uses TRBV15 and TRBJ2-3; 9 bases are shared with TRBD1. Germline V gene lookup returns CDR1 LNHNV and CDR2 YYDKDF (reference sequence). The V segment lost 0 bases and the J segment 3 bases; nucleotides outside the gene matches: 4. This CDR3 has 16 residues. The CDR3 coding sequence is TGTGCCACCAGCAGAGATACAGGGGGCGGGACAGATACGCAGTATTTT. This codes for CATSRDTGGGTDTQYF.

The chain employs TRBV2 and TRBJ1-1, with TRBD1 as a possible D gene (5 bases). This CDR3 has 13 residues. Trimming pared 7 bases from V and 5 bases from J, leaving 14 bases between. CDR1 and CDR2 from the germline V gene are SNHLY and FYNNEI. In DNA form, the CDR3 reads TGTGCCAGCACGAGACAGACCCTTACTGAAGCTTTCTTT. This encodes CASTRQTLTEAFF.

The V and J genes are TRBV7-2 and TRBJ1-2; D uncertain. Germline V lookup: CDR1 SGHTA, CDR2 FQGNSA. Trimming took 5 bases from V and 4 from J, leaving 11 bases between them. The CDR3 extends over 13 amino acids. This CDR3 is CASSQTAGYGYTF. For the CDR3, the DNA is TGTGCCAGCAGCCAAACAGCAGGCTATGGCTACACCTTC.

The chain joins TRBV18 to TRBJ2-3; D might be TRBD1 (6 bases). V lost 3 bases to trimming and J lost 9 bases, with 13 bases between them. The CDR3 totals 13 residues. Germline V gene data show CDR1 as KGHSH and CDR2 as LQKENI. The CDR3 DNA sequence: TGTGCCAGCTCACCTAAAAAGACAGGCACGCAGTATTTT. It encodes CASSPKKTGTQYF.